Included here is one TCR beta chain sequence, with context. Its matching antigen is unknown. The protocol was immunoSEQ multiplex PCR, while the TCRdb copy is restricted to in-frame clones and leaves out a portion. This table has 150,000 to 250,000 clones, about three quarters appearing once. The donors were part of the validation cohort of 120 or so subjects. That cohort was separate from the first cohort, which comprised some 670 subjects. CDR3 length: 14 amino acids. Germline CDR1 SGHAT, CDR2 FQDESV (reference sequence). The trim removed 8 bases at V and 0 bases at J, leaving 4 bases unmatched. This specimen belongs to a study of cytomegalovirus exposure and HLA in healthy donors. Findings and caveats of the study: Reports indicated that the classifier achieved high specificity and sensitivity in diagnosing cytomegalovirus status. Across donors, most TCRs were seen rarely, yet some public ones were widespread.

The chain has TRBV11-1 and TRBJ2-7, with 10 bases lining up with TRBD1. The TCR sequence derives from a woman in her twenties or thirties in good health and CMV-seronegative. Sequences were obtained from PBMCs. The CDR3: CASQTGGPSYEQYF. In nucleotides, the CDR3 is TGTGCCAGCCAGACAGGGGGCCCCTCCTACGAGCAGTACTTC.